The next 28 T cell receptor beta chains were all read from a single sample in a study of neoadjuvant anti-PD-1 for oral cavity cancer. The method was immunoSEQ multiplex PCR; TCRdb's version includes in-frame clones alone and lacks a portion of them. The sample has tens of thousands of clones, approximately 80% seen once. Source: PBMCs, taken before nivolumab (anti-PD-1) treatment. The receptors derive from a person aged 40 to 85 with oral cavity squamous cell carcinoma.

The J gene is TRBJ2-2, the V gene TRBV5-1; no clear D gene. The CDR3 extends over 14 amino acids. The V end was cut by 2 bases, the J end by 4 bases, with 9 bases between. In germline, CDR1 is SGHRS, CDR2 YFSETQ. The CDR3 sequence: CASSFRASTGELFF. The CDR3 DNA sequence: TGCGCCAGCAGCTTCCGGGCCTCCACCGGGGAGCTGTTTTTT.

The CDR3 DNA reads TGTGCCAGCAGCTCGGGACAGACCACTGAAGCTTTCTTT. This codes for CASSSGQTTEAFF. The chain couples TRBV9 to TRBJ1-1; 7 nucleotides agree with TRBD1. The length of the CDR3 is 13 residues. The junction had 4 bases not matched to a gene; V was cut back by 4 bases and J by 4 bases. Germline V gene data show CDR1 as SGDLS and CDR2 as YYNGEE.

The chain combines TRBV6-1 with TRBJ1-4; D uncertain. Germline V gene data show CDR1 as MNHNS and CDR2 as SASEGT. Trimming removed 7 bases from V and 5 bases from J, with 17 bases in between. CDR3 length equals 15 residues. The CDR3: CASKWGGPANEKLFF. DNA for the CDR3: TGTGCCAGCAAGTGGGGAGGGCCGGCCAATGAAAAACTGTTTTTT.

J is TRBJ2-2 and V is TRBV11-3, with D unresolved. The CDR3 sequence is 12 residues long. Trimming took off 1 base at V and 6 bases at J, with 3 bases between the two ends. CDR1 SGHNT and CDR2 YENEEA come from the germline V gene. The CDR3 DNA reads as TGTGCCAGCAGCTTAGGAGCCGGGGAGCTGTTTTTT. Translating gives CASSLGAGELFF.

CDR3 amino acids: CASSRGGGSYEQYF. In nucleotides, the CDR3 is TGTGCCAGCAGCCGTGGCGGAGGTAGCTACGAGCAGTACTTC. The chain recombines TRBV11-2 with TRBJ2-7; TRBD2 might be the D (5 bases). The V end was cut by 5 bases, the J end by 3 bases, with 14 bases between. Germline lookup yields CDR1 SGHAT and CDR2 FQNNGV. This CDR3 region has 14 residues.

The chain has TRBV5-1 and TRBJ1-1; TRBD1 agrees at 9 bases. This CDR3 contains 16 residues. The germline CDR1 and CDR2 sequences are SGHRS and YFSETQ. J gave up 2 bases and V 4 bases, and 9 bases lay outside the gene matches. CDR3 sequence: CASSPQGALVNTEAFF. CDR3 coding DNA: TGCGCCAGCAGCCCACAGGGGGCGCTGGTCAACACTGAAGCTTTCTTT.

This chain connects TRBV7-9 to TRBJ1-5, with TRBD1 as a possible D gene (5 bases). This CDR3 has 14 residues. In germline, CDR1 is SEHNR, CDR2 FQNEAQ (reference sequence). Trimming cost V 0 bases and J 4 bases, with 7 bases left between them. The CDR3 nucleotides read TGTGCCAGCAGCTTAGCTGGGGGGAATCAGCCCCAGCATTTT. Translation gives CASSLAGGNQPQHF.

The chain recombines TRBV9 with TRBJ2-1; possible D gene TRBD2, 5 bases. V lost 0 bases to trimming and J lost 4 bases, with 8 bases between them. Germline loops: CDR1 SGDLS, CDR2 YYNGEE. This CDR3 region has 14 residues. The CDR3 nucleotides are TGTGCCAGCAGCGTAGGACGGGGATACAATGAGCAGTTCTTC. Protein: CASSVGRGYNEQFF.

As DNA, the CDR3 is TGTGCCTGGAGTGTACGGGGAGGGAGGGCCTCTGGGGCCAACGTCCTGACTTTC. The encoded protein is CAWSVRGGRASGANVLTF. V usage is TRBV30 and J usage is TRBJ2-6; 7 bases map to TRBD2. Unmatched junction bases numbered 8, after V lost 0 bases and J lost 0 bases. Germline CDR1 reads GTSNPN; CDR2 reads SVGIG (reference sequence). This CDR3 contains 18 residues.

J is TRBJ2-3 and V is TRBV6-1; possibly TRBD2 for D (5 bases). The CDR3 contains 15 residues. Trimming pared 8 bases from V and 2 bases from J, leaving 17 bases between. Germline CDR1 is MNHNS and CDR2 is SASEGT. CDR3 bases: TGTGCCAGCCCGCCCTGGCGGGCTGACACAGATACGCAGTATTTT. Encoded protein: CASPPWRADTDTQYF.

The genes are TRBV2 and TRBJ2-5; TRBD1 aligns across 8 bases. CDR3 length: 12 residues. Germline V lookup: CDR1 SNHLY, CDR2 FYNNEI. V dropped 7 bases and J dropped 7; count of bases not matched to a gene: 5. DNA for the CDR3: TGTGCCAGCATTGGACAGGGTATGACCCAGTACTTC. Amino acid sequence: CASIGQGMTQYF.

This chain joins TRBV13 and TRBJ2-3; D is perhaps TRBD2 (5 bases). This CDR3 spans 13 amino acids. The germline CDR1 and CDR2 sequences are PRHDT and FYEKMQ (reference sequence). V was clipped by 2 bases and J by 7 bases, with 10 bases between them. The DNA of the CDR3 is TGTGCCAGCAGCTTACTCGGGATCTATACGCAGTATTTT. The encoded protein is CASSLLGIYTQYF.

This sequence joins TRBV2 and TRBJ1-5, with D tentatively TRBD1 (6 bases). The CDR3 contains 13 residues. With 6 bases removed from V and 6 bases from J, the gap between germline ends came to 12 bases. From germline, CDR1 is SNHLY and CDR2 FYNNEI. The CDR3 sequence: CASRQGGGQPQHF. In DNA form, the CDR3 reads TGTGCCAGCAGACAGGGTGGGGGTCAGCCCCAGCATTTT.

V usage is TRBV19 and J usage is TRBJ2-3, with D maybe TRBD2 (6 bases). The CDR3 covers 19 residues. Trimming took off 6 bases at V and 0 bases at J, with 25 bases between the two ends. Germline assignment: CDR1 LNHDA and CDR2 SQIVND (reference sequence). The CDR3 is CASSNTPGGGAGSTDTQYF. CDR3 sequence (DNA): TGTGCCAGTAGCAATACCCCCGGCGGCGGGGCCGGTAGCACAGATACGCAGTATTTT.

Here the CDR3 reads CASSVSLDRTDTQYF. In DNA form, the CDR3 reads TGTGCCAGCAGCGTGTCACTAGATCGAACAGATACGCAGTATTTT. The chain recombines TRBV9 with TRBJ2-3, with D perhaps matching TRBD2 (5 bases). Germline CDR1 SGDLS, CDR2 YYNGEE. The germline V and J ends were trimmed by 2 bases and 3 bases, with 13 bases remaining between them. The CDR3 runs to 15 residues.

This clone was detected only once. The chain links TRBV14 to TRBJ1-2; D gene unclear. The germline CDR1 and CDR2 sequences are SGHDN and FVKESK. Trimming took off 0 bases at V and 7 bases at J, with 12 bases between the two ends. The CDR3 covers 14 residues. CDR3 DNA: TGTGCCAGCAGCCAAGAGGAGAGCGTTATTGGCTACACCTTC. Amino acids: CASSQEESVIGYTF.

This chain links TRBV15 with TRBJ2-7, with a tentative D call TRBD2 (5 bases). The CDR3 is made up of 13 amino acids. Germline V gives CDR1 LNHNV, CDR2 YYDKDF (reference sequence). With 5 bases removed from V and 4 bases from J, the gap between germline ends came to 12 bases. The CDR3 loop reads CATSPTTIYEQYF. The CDR3 bases are TGTGCCACCAGCCCCACGACTATTTACGAGCAGTACTTC.

The J gene is TRBJ2-2, the V gene TRBV10-3, with D perhaps matching TRBD1 or TRBD2 (6 bases each). Trimming removed 10 bases at V and 4 bases at J, with 22 bases between. Germline CDR1 ENHRY, CDR2 SYGVKD. This CDR3 spans 16 amino acids. For the CDR3, the DNA is TGTGCCACCGCTGGGTGGGGGGCCTCGGGCACCGGGGAGCTGTTTTTT. Protein product: CATAGWGASGTGELFF.

The gene calls are TRBV28 and TRBJ1-2; D gene ambiguous. The CDR3 has 12 residues. The germline V gene has CDR1 MDHEN and CDR2 SYDVKM. Trimming took 7 bases from V and 3 from J, leaving 9 bases between them. Written as DNA, the CDR3 is TGTGCCAGCATAGGCCCTTACTATGGCTACACCTTC. It codes for CASIGPYYGYTF.

The rearrangement links TRBV5-4 to TRBJ2-5; D not resolved. Germline V lookup: CDR1 SGHNT, CDR2 YYREEE (reference sequence). The length of the CDR3 is 13 residues. V was pared by 0 bases and J by 5 bases, with 8 bases between. CDR3 sequence reads: CASSLGYSETQYF. DNA for the CDR3: TGTGCCAGCAGCTTGGGATACTCGGAGACCCAGTACTTC.

This chain joins TRBV12-2 and TRBJ2-1. TRBV12-2 is designated a pseudogene. The CDR3 covers 13 residues. The CDR3 sequence is CASRRGRVNEQFF. In DNA, the CDR3 is TGTGCAAGCCGACGGGGCCGCGTGAATGAGCAGTTCTTC.

This chain connects TRBV27 to TRBJ2-3, with TRBD2 matching 10 bases. Trimming removed 3 bases from V and 0 bases from J; junction bases left unmatched: 6. The length of the CDR3 is 17 residues. Germline V gene data show CDR1 as MNHEY and CDR2 as SMNVEV (reference sequence). The CDR3 loop is CASSFLGLAVSTDTQYF. CDR3 bases: TGTGCCAGCAGTTTCCTTGGACTAGCGGTTAGCACAGATACGCAGTATTTT.

This clone was seen more than once but under ten times. The chain couples TRBV14 to TRBJ2-7, with 9 bases that match TRBD2. The germline V gene has CDR1 SGHDN and CDR2 FVKESK. With V trimmed by 4 bases and J by 6 bases, 10 bases remained unmatched. CDR3 length equals 15 residues. CDR3 loop: CASSRGLAGLGEQYF. The CDR3 coding sequence is TGTGCCAGCAGCCGGGGTCTAGCGGGACTTGGCGAGCAGTACTTC.

This clone was seen a few times. The chain is built from TRBV6-1 and TRBJ1-5; D unclear. CDR3 length: 11 residues. V lost 6 bases and J 4 bases, leaving 4 bases between the germline ends. Germline loops: CDR1 MNHNS, CDR2 SASEGT. CDR3 sequence (DNA): TGTGCCAGCAGGGAGAATCAGCCCCAGCATTTT. It translates to CASRENQPQHF.

The V gene is TRBV6-1, the J gene TRBJ2-7; 7 nucleotides line up with TRBD2. The germline gives CDR1 MNHNS, CDR2 SASEGT. With 8 bases clipped from V and 6 bases from J, the junction kept 4 bases outside the gene matches. The CDR3 spans 11 residues. The CDR3, as DNA: TGTGCCAGCTCGCGGGGGATCGAGCAGTACTTC. It translates to CASSRGIEQYF.

The chain combines TRBV6-5 with TRBJ2-3; TRBD2 matches 9 bases. Germline V lookup: CDR1 MNHEY, CDR2 SVGAGI. V shed 8 bases, J shed 6 bases, and the junction held 9 bases outside the gene matches. This CDR3 is built from 14 residues. The CDR3 reads CASVGREGVDTQYF. In DNA form, the CDR3 reads TGTGCCAGCGTGGGGCGGGAGGGTGTGGATACGCAGTATTTT.

The rearrangement joins TRBV19 to TRBJ2-1; perhaps TRBD1 as D (6 bases). The CDR3 is 12 residues long. CDR1 LNHDA and CDR2 SQIVND come from the germline V gene (reference sequence). Trimming took off 9 bases at V and 10 bases at J, with 16 bases between the two ends. CDR3 nucleotide sequence: TGTGCCAGCATTAACAGGGTCGGGGAGCAGTTCTTC. This gives the protein CASINRVGEQFF.

The chain couples TRBV30 to TRBJ1-3; D unclear. The CDR3 consists of 14 residues. Germline-derived CDR1 and CDR2 are GTSNPN and SVGIG (reference sequence). The V end lost 0 bases, the J end lost 0 bases, and 6 bases lay between the germline ends. The CDR3 DNA reads TGTGCCTGGAGTGTTACGCGCTCTGGAAACACCATATATTTT. Translation gives CAWSVTRSGNTIYF.